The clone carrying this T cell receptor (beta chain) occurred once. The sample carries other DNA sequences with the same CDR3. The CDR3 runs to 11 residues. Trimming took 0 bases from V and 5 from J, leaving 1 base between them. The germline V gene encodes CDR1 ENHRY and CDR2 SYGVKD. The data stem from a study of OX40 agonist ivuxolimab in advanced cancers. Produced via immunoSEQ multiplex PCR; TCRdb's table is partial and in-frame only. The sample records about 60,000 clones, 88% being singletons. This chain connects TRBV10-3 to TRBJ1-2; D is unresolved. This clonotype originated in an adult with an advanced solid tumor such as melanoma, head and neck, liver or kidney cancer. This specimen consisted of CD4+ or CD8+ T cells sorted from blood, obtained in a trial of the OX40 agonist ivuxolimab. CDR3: CAISESYGYTF. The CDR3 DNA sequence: TGTGCCATCAGTGAGTCATATGGCTACACCTTC.